A few counts support the clone carrying this T cell receptor beta chain. This specimen belongs to a study of blood T cells in healthy people across ages. Trimming removed 0 bases from V and 2 bases from J, with 9 bases in between. CDR3 length: 15 residues. In germline, CDR1 is MGHRA, CDR2 YSYEKL. A J-beta primer mix and a sample-barcoded 5' primer were used in a second PCR of roughly 7 to 12 cycles. TCRdb fed the 5' RACE reads into MiXCR, producing one record per CDR3 protein. Here the sample spans about 760,000 distinct CDR3 sequences, 20% to 25% being singletons. These data were also filed under a second study, of T cells of mothers and their children. Per that study: The TCR beta CDR3 read count exceeded 8.5 million for each mother and was 2.5 million to 3 million for each child.

The sequencing sample was made of blood. The TCR originated in a boy younger than 18 in good health. The gene calls are TRBV4-1 and TRBJ2-3; D is possibly TRBD2 (5 bases). The CDR3 DNA is TGCGCCAGCAGCCAAGAGCTTCGGGACACAGATACGCAGTATTTT. Translated: CASSQELRDTDTQYF.